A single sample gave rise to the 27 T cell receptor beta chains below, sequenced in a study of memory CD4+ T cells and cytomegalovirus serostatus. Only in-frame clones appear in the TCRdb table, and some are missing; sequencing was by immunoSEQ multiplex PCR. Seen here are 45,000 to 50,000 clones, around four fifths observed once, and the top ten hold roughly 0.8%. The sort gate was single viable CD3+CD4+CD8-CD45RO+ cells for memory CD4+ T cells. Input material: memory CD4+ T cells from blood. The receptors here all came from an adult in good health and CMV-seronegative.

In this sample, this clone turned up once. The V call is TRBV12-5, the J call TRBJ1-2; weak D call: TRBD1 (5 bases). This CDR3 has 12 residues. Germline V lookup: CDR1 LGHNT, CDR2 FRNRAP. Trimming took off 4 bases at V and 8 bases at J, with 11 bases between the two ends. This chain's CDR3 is CASGSGLGGYTF. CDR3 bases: TGTGCTAGTGGTTCGGGACTAGGAGGCTACACCTTC.

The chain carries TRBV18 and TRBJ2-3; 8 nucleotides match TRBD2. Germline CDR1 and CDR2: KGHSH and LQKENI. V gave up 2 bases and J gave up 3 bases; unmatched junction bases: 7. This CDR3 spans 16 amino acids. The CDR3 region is CASSPFQRERTDTQYF. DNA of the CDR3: TGTGCCAGCTCACCATTTCAGCGGGAGCGGACAGATACGCAGTATTTT.

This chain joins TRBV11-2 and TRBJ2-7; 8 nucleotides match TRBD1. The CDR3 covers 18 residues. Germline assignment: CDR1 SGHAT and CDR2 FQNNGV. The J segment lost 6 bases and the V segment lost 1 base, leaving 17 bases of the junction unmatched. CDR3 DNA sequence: TGTGCCAGCAGCTTAGTCATTCGTGACAGGGGACAAACTACCGAGCAGTACTTC. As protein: CASSLVIRDRGQTTEQYF.

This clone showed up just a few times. The CDR3 protein is CASSPRWSNEKLFF. The CDR3 DNA is TGTGCCAGCAGCCCCCGATGGTCTAATGAAAAACTGTTTTTT. V and J are TRBV27 and TRBJ1-4; unclear D gene. The CDR3 consists of 14 residues. Trimming shortened V by 6 bases and J by 3 bases, and 11 bases separated the two germline ends. From germline, CDR1 is MNHEY and CDR2 SMNVEV (reference sequence).

CDR3 sequence reads: CASSLGSRGEQFF. Here the CDR3 DNA reads TGTGCCAGCAGCTTAGGGTCTCGGGGTGAGCAGTTCTTC. The V call is TRBV7-2, the J call TRBJ2-1; D perhaps matches TRBD2 (5 bases). The V end was cut by 1 base, the J end by 9 bases, with 10 bases between. Germline-derived CDR1 and CDR2 are SGHTA and FQGNSA. This CDR3 contains 13 residues.

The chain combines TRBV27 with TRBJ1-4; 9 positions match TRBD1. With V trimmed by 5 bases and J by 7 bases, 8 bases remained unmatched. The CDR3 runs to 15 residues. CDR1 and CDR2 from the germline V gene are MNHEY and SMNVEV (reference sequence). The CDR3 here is CASSPWTGAGEKLFF. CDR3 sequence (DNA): TGTGCCAGCAGTCCATGGACAGGGGCGGGTGAAAAACTGTTTTTT.

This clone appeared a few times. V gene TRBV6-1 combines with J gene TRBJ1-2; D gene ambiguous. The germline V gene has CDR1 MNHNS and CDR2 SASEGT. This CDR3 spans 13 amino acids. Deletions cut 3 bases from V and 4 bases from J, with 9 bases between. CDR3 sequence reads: CASSDPGFYGYTF. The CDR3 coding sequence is TGTGCCAGCAGTGATCCCGGGTTCTATGGCTACACCTTC.

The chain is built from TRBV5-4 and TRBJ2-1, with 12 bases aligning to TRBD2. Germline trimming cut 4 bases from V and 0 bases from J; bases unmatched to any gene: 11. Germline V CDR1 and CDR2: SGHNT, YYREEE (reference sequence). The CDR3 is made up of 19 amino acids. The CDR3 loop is CASSEPRLAGGGSYNEQFF. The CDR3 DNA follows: TGTGCCAGCAGCGAACCCCGGCTAGCGGGAGGGGGCTCCTACAATGAGCAGTTCTTC.

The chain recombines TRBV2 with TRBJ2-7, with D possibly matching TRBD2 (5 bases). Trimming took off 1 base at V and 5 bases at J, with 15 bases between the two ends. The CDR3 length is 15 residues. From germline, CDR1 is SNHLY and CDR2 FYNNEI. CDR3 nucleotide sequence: TGTGCCAGCAGTGAAGTCCTCCTGGTCGGGGACGAGCAGTACTTC. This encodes CASSEVLLVGDEQYF.

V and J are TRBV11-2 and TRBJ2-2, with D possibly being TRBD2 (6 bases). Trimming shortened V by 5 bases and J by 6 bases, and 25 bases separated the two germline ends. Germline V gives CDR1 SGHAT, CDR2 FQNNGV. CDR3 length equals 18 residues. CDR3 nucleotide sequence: TGTGCCAGCAGCCCAACGGGACTCTTCATTGGTGGACCCGGGGAGCTGTTTTTT. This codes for CASSPTGLFIGGPGELFF.

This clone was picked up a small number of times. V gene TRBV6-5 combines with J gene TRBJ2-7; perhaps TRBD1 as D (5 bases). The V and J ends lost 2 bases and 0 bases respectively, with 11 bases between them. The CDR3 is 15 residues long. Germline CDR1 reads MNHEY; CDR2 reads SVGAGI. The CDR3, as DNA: TGTGCCAGCAGTTACACGCAGGGTTCCTCCTACGAGCAGTACTTC. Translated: CASSYTQGSSYEQYF.

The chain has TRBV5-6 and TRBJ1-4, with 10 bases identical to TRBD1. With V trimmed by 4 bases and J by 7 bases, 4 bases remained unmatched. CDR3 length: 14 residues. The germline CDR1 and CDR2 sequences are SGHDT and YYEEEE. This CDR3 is CASSRQGAGEKLFF. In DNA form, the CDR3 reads TGTGCCAGCAGCAGACAGGGGGCAGGTGAAAAACTGTTTTTT.

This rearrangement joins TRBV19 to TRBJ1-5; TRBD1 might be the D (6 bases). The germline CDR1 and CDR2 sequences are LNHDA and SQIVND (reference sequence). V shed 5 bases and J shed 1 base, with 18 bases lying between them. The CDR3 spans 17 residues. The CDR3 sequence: CASSPSGHLTSNQPQHF. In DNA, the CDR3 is TGTGCCAGTAGTCCGTCGGGACATCTGACGAGCAATCAGCCCCAGCATTTT. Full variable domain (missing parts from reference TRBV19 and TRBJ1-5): DGGITQSPKYLFRKEGQNVTLSCEQNLNHDAMYWYRQDPGQGLRLIYYSQIVNDFQKGDIAEGYSVSREKKESFPLTVTSAQKNPTAFYLCASSPSGHLTSNQPQHFGDGTRLSIL.

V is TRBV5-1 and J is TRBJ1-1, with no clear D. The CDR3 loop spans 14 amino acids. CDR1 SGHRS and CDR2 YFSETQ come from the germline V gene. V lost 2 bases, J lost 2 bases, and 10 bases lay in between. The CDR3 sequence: CASSFNGGNTEAFF. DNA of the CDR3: TGCGCCAGCAGCTTTAATGGCGGAAACACTGAAGCTTTCTTT.

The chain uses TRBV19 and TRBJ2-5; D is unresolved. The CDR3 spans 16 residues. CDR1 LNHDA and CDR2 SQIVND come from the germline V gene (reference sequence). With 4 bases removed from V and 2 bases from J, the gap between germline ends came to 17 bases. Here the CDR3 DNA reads TGTGCCAGTAGTAAAAACAGCTTCGGGCTACAAGAGACCCAGTACTTC. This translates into CASSKNSFGLQETQYF.

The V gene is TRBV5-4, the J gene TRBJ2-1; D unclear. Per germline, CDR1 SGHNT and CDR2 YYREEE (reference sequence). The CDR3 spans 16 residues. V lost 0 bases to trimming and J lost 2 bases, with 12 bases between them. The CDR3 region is CASSLGEGSPYNEQFF. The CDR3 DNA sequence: TGTGCCAGCAGCTTGGGCGAAGGGTCCCCCTACAATGAGCAGTTCTTC. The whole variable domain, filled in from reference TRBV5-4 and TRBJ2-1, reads ETGVTQSPTHLIKTRGQQVTLRCSSQSGHNTVSWYQQALGQGPQFIFQYYREEENGRGNFPPRFSGLQFPNYSSELNVNALELDDSALYLCASSLGEGSPYNEQFFGPGTRLTVL.

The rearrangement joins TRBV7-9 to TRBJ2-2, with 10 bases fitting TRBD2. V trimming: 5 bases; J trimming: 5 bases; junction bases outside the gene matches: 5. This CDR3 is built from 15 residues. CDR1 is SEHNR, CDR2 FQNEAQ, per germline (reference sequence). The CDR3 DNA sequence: TGTGCCAGCAGCCTCGGACTAGCGGTAACCGGGGAGCTGTTTTTT. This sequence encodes CASSLGLAVTGELFF.

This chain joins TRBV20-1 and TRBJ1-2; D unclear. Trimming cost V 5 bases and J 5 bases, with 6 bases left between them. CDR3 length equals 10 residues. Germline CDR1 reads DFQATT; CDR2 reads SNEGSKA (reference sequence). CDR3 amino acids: CSAGYYGYTF. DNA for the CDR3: TGCAGTGCTGGTTATTATGGCTACACCTTC.

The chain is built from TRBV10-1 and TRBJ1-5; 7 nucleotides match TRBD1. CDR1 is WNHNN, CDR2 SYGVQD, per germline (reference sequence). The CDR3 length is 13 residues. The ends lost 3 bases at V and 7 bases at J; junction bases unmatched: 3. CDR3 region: CASSESGGQPQHF. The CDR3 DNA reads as TGCGCCAGCAGTGAATCAGGGGGGCAGCCCCAGCATTTT.

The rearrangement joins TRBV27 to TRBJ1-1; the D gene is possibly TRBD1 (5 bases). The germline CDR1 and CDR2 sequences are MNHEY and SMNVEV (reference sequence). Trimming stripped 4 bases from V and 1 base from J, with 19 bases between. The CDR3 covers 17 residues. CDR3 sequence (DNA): TGTGCCAGCAGTTCCCCCGGGACCCGGGGCGGGAACACTGAAGCTTTCTTT. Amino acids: CASSSPGTRGGNTEAFF.

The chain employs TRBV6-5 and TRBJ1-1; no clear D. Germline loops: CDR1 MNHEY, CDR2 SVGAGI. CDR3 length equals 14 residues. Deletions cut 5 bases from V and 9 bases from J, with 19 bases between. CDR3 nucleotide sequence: TGTGCCAGCAGTACGACCCCTGGGGTTACTCAAGCTTTCTTT. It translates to CASSTTPGVTQAFF.

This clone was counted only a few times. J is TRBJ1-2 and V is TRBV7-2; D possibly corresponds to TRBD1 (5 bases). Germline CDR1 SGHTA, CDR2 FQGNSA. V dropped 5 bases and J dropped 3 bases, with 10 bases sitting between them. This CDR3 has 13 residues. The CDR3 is CASSRRGDYGYTF. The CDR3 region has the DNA TGTGCCAGCAGCCGGCGGGGGGACTATGGCTACACCTTC.

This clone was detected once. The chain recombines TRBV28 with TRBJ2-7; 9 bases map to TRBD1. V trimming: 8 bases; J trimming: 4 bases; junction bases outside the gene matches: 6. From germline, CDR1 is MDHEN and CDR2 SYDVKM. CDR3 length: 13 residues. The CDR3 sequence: CASRSGTGYEQYF. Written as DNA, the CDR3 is TGTGCCAGCCGCTCCGGGACAGGGTACGAGCAGTACTTC.

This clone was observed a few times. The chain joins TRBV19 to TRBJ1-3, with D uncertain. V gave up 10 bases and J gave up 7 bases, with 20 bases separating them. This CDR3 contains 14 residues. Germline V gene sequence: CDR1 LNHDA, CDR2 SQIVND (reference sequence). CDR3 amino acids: CATAPSLLRNTIYF. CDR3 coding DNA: TGTGCCACGGCTCCCTCCCTACTCCGGAACACCATATATTTT.

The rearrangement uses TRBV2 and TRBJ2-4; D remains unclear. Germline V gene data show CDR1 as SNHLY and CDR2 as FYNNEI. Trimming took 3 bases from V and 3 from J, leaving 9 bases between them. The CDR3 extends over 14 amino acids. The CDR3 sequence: CASSDTSVKNIQYF. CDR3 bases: TGTGCCAGCAGTGATACATCTGTCAAAAACATTCAGTACTTC.

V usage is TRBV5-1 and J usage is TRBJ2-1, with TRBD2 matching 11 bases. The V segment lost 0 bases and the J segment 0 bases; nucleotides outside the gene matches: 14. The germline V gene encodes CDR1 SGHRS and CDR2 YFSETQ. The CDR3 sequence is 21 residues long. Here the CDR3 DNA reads TGCGCCAGCAGCTTGGCTTCTCTAGCGGGAGGTTGGGTCAGCTCCTACAATGAGCAGTTCTTC. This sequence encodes CASSLASLAGGWVSSYNEQFF. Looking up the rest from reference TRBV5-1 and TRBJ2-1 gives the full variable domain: KAGVTQTPRYLIKTRGQQVTLSCSPISGHRSVSWYQQTPGQGLQFLFEYFSETQRNKGNFPGRFSGRQFSNSRSEMNVSTLELGDSALYLCASSLASLAGGWVSSYNEQFFGPGTRLTVL.

As DNA, the CDR3 is TGTGCCAGCTCACCTCTAAGCCGGAAAAGCTCTGGAAACACCATATATTTT. Translated, it gives CASSPLSRKSSGNTIYF. The chain has TRBV18 and TRBJ1-3; D gene unclear. Germline V gene lookup returns CDR1 KGHSH and CDR2 LQKENI. The V gene lost 3 bases and the J gene lost 0 bases, with 15 bases spanning the gap. The CDR3 consists of 17 residues.